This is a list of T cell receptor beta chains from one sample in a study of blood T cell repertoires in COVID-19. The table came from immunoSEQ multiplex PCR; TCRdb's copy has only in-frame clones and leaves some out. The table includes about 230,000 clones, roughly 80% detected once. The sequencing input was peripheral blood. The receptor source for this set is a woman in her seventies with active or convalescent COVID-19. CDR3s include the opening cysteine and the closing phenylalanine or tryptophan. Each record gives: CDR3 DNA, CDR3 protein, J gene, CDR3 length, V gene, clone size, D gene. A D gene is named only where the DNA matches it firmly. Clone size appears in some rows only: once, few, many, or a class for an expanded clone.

cdr3_nt: TGTGCCAGCAGCCCCTACCGAGATACGCAGTATTTT; cdr3_aa: CASSPYRDTQYF; j_call: TRBJ2-3; cdr3_length: 12; v_call: TRBV7-6; clone_size: -; d_call: -
cdr3_nt: TGTGCCAGCAGCCAACATGACAGGGCGAGTGGTGGCTACACCTTC; cdr3_aa: CASSQHDRASGGYTF; j_call: TRBJ1-2; cdr3_length: 15; v_call: TRBV3-1/TRBV3-2; clone_size: once; d_call: TRBD1
cdr3_nt: TGTGCCAGCAGTGTTTTCAACGAGCAGTACTTC; cdr3_aa: CASSVFNEQYF; j_call: TRBJ2-7; cdr3_length: 11; v_call: TRBV2; clone_size: -; d_call: -
cdr3_nt: TGTGCCAGCAGTTACGGACAGACCGGCGACACTGAAGCTTTCTTT; cdr3_aa: CASSYGQTGDTEAFF; j_call: TRBJ1-1; cdr3_length: 15; v_call: TRBV6-2/TRBV6-3; clone_size: -; d_call: -
cdr3_nt: TGTGCCAGCACCGAGAGGGTCGGAGCCACTGAAGCTTTCTTT; cdr3_aa: CASTERVGATEAFF; j_call: TRBJ1-1; cdr3_length: 14; v_call: TRBV2; clone_size: -; d_call: -
cdr3_nt: TGTGCCAGCAGCTTTACTAGGTTAGATACGCAGTATTTT; cdr3_aa: CASSFTRLDTQYF; j_call: TRBJ2-3; cdr3_length: 13; v_call: TRBV7-2; clone_size: -; d_call: -
cdr3_nt: TGTGCCTGGAGTGGACAGTCGAACACTGAAGCTTTCTTT; cdr3_aa: CAWSGQSNTEAFF; j_call: TRBJ1-1; cdr3_length: 13; v_call: TRBV30; clone_size: -; d_call: -
cdr3_nt: TGTGCCAGCAGTTACTCGGGGGGAACTCAGTTCCTCCACTTT; cdr3_aa: CASSYSGGTQFLHF; j_call: TRBJ1-6; cdr3_length: 14; v_call: TRBV6-5; clone_size: -; d_call: -
cdr3_nt: TGTGCCAGCTCACCCGACAGGAACAATGAAAAACTGTTTTTT; cdr3_aa: CASSPDRNNEKLFF; j_call: TRBJ1-4; cdr3_length: 14; v_call: TRBV18; clone_size: -; d_call: -
cdr3_nt: TGTGCCAGCAGCTTAGTCCCCCTAGCACTTACCACAGATACGCAGTATTTT; cdr3_aa: CASSLVPLALTTDTQYF; j_call: TRBJ2-3; cdr3_length: 17; v_call: TRBV7-6; clone_size: few; d_call: -
cdr3_nt: TGCGCCAGCAGCCCGACAGGGGGAGTTCCGAACACTGAAGCTTTCTTT; cdr3_aa: CASSPTGGVPNTEAFF; j_call: TRBJ1-1; cdr3_length: 16; v_call: TRBV5-1; clone_size: -; d_call: TRBD1
cdr3_nt: TGCGCCAGCAGCACGGGACTAGCGTCCGGGGAGCTGTTTTTT; cdr3_aa: CASSTGLASGELFF; j_call: TRBJ2-2; cdr3_length: 14; v_call: TRBV5-1; clone_size: -; d_call: TRBD2
cdr3_nt: TGTGCCTGGAGTCCCCCGGGGGGCCTGAACACTGAAGCTTTCTTT; cdr3_aa: CAWSPPGGLNTEAFF; j_call: TRBJ1-1; cdr3_length: 15; v_call: TRBV30; clone_size: -; d_call: -
cdr3_nt: TGTGCCAGCAGCGCGGGACAGCCTAATTCACCCCTCCACTTT; cdr3_aa: CASSAGQPNSPLHF; j_call: TRBJ1-6; cdr3_length: 14; v_call: TRBV11-1; clone_size: -; d_call: TRBD1
cdr3_nt: TGTGCCAGCACCCGAGACAGTAACTATGGCTACACCTTC; cdr3_aa: CASTRDSNYGYTF; j_call: TRBJ1-2; cdr3_length: 13; v_call: TRBV7-2; clone_size: -; d_call: -
cdr3_nt: TGTGCCAGCAGGTTAATAGCGGGAGAGTACACCGGGGAGCTGTTTTTT; cdr3_aa: CASRLIAGEYTGELFF; j_call: TRBJ2-2; cdr3_length: 16; v_call: TRBV28; clone_size: -; d_call: TRBD2
cdr3_nt: TGCGCCAGCAGCGGAGGACAGGGCGACGAGACCCAGTACTTC; cdr3_aa: CASSGGQGDETQYF; j_call: TRBJ2-5; cdr3_length: 14; v_call: TRBV5-1; clone_size: -; d_call: TRBD1
cdr3_nt: TGCAGTGCTAGTGGGGGGCACTACAATGAGCAGTTCTTC; cdr3_aa: CSASGGHYNEQFF; j_call: TRBJ2-1; cdr3_length: 13; v_call: TRBV20-1; clone_size: -; d_call: -
cdr3_nt: TGTGCCACCAGCAGACAAGGAGGGGCTAGCGGGAGTAGGAAAGAGACCCAGTACTTC; cdr3_aa: CATSRQGGASGSRKETQYF; j_call: TRBJ2-5; cdr3_length: 19; v_call: TRBV15; clone_size: -; d_call: TRBD2
cdr3_nt: TGTGCCAGCAGAGCTGACAGCCCCACTGAAGCTTTCTTT; cdr3_aa: CASRADSPTEAFF; j_call: TRBJ1-1; cdr3_length: 13; v_call: TRBV2; clone_size: -; d_call: -
cdr3_nt: TGTGCCACCAATGGGGCGACAGGGGGGGACTATGGCTACACCTTC; cdr3_aa: CATNGATGGDYGYTF; j_call: TRBJ1-2; cdr3_length: 15; v_call: TRBV19; clone_size: -; d_call: TRBD1
cdr3_nt: TGTGCCAGCAGCACCACAGTGCCCCTTGAAGCTTTCTTT; cdr3_aa: CASSTTVPLEAFF; j_call: TRBJ1-1; cdr3_length: 13; v_call: TRBV6-2/TRBV6-3; clone_size: -; d_call: -
cdr3_nt: TGTGCCAGCTCACCAGGGACAGCTACTAATTCACCCCTCCACTTT; cdr3_aa: CASSPGTATNSPLHF; j_call: TRBJ1-6; cdr3_length: 15; v_call: TRBV18; clone_size: -; d_call: TRBD1
cdr3_nt: TGTGCCATCAGCCCTACGGGCGGGGAGACTGAAGCTTTCTTT; cdr3_aa: CAISPTGGETEAFF; j_call: TRBJ1-1; cdr3_length: 14; v_call: TRBV10-3; clone_size: -; d_call: -
cdr3_nt: TGTGCCAGCAGCTCCGGACAGGGGGCTCTCGGCAATCAGCCCCAGCATTTT; cdr3_aa: CASSSGQGALGNQPQHF; j_call: TRBJ1-5; cdr3_length: 17; v_call: TRBV4-2; clone_size: few; d_call: TRBD1
cdr3_nt: TGTGCCATCGGCGGGGGTAATTCGGATCAGCCCCAGCATTTT; cdr3_aa: CAIGGGNSDQPQHF; j_call: TRBJ1-5; cdr3_length: 14; v_call: TRBV10-3; clone_size: -; d_call: -
cdr3_nt: TGTGCCAGTAGTATAGATATAGCCTACGAGCAGTACTTC; cdr3_aa: CASSIDIAYEQYF; j_call: TRBJ2-7; cdr3_length: 13; v_call: TRBV19; clone_size: -; d_call: -
cdr3_nt: TGCGCCAGCAGCTTACAGACAAGCTCCTACGAGCAGTACTTC; cdr3_aa: CASSLQTSSYEQYF; j_call: TRBJ2-7; cdr3_length: 14; v_call: TRBV5-1; clone_size: -; d_call: -
cdr3_nt: TGTGCCAGCAGTAAGGACTGGGAGGAGACCCAGTACTTC; cdr3_aa: CASSKDWEETQYF; j_call: TRBJ2-5; cdr3_length: 13; v_call: TRBV28; clone_size: -; d_call: -
cdr3_nt: TGCGCCAGCAGCTTACAGGGATATGAGCAGTTCTTC; cdr3_aa: CASSLQGYEQFF; j_call: TRBJ2-1; cdr3_length: 12; v_call: TRBV5-1; clone_size: -; d_call: -
cdr3_nt: TGCGCCAGCAGCCAAGAAGGGGAGACTAGCGGGGCAAGCTACGAGCAGTACTTC; cdr3_aa: CASSQEGETSGASYEQYF; j_call: TRBJ2-7; cdr3_length: 18; v_call: TRBV4-1; clone_size: -; d_call: TRBD2
cdr3_nt: TGTGCCAGCAGCACGCGGGATATCCGATCGAATGAAAAACTGTTTTTT; cdr3_aa: CASSTRDIRSNEKLFF; j_call: TRBJ1-4; cdr3_length: 16; v_call: TRBV7-9; clone_size: -; d_call: -
cdr3_nt: TGCGCCAGCAGCCACCCCCGTGCTGGAAACACCATATATTTT; cdr3_aa: CASSHPRAGNTIYF; j_call: TRBJ1-3; cdr3_length: 14; v_call: TRBV4-3; clone_size: -; d_call: -
cdr3_nt: TGTGCCCTGGACAGGGGGCCTTGGACTGAAGCTTTCTTT; cdr3_aa: CALDRGPWTEAFF; j_call: TRBJ1-1; cdr3_length: 13; v_call: TRBV6-6; clone_size: -; d_call: TRBD1
cdr3_nt: TGTGCCAGCAGCCCCCTTTGGGGGAGGATCGATCCCTACGAGCAGTACTTC; cdr3_aa: CASSPLWGRIDPYEQYF; j_call: TRBJ2-7; cdr3_length: 17; v_call: TRBV3-1/TRBV3-2; clone_size: -; d_call: -
cdr3_nt: TGTGCCAGTAGTAGGGGAGACCCCTCCTACAATGAGCAGTTCTTC; cdr3_aa: CASSRGDPSYNEQFF; j_call: TRBJ2-1; cdr3_length: 15; v_call: TRBV19; clone_size: -; d_call: -
cdr3_nt: TGTGCCAGCAGCCCGGGAGGGATCTCTGGAAACACCATATATTTT; cdr3_aa: CASSPGGISGNTIYF; j_call: TRBJ1-3; cdr3_length: 15; v_call: TRBV5-4; clone_size: -; d_call: -
cdr3_nt: TGTGCCAGCAGCCAAGCAGGAGGGCTAGCGGGAGTATCCTACAATGAGCAGTTCTTC; cdr3_aa: CASSQAGGLAGVSYNEQFF; j_call: TRBJ2-1; cdr3_length: 19; v_call: TRBV4-2; clone_size: once; d_call: TRBD2
cdr3_nt: TGCGCCAGCAGCTCAGGGTCCGGGGAGCTGTTTTTT; cdr3_aa: CASSSGSGELFF; j_call: TRBJ2-2; cdr3_length: 12; v_call: TRBV5-1; clone_size: -; d_call: -
cdr3_nt: TGTGCCAGCAGTCCCGGGGGGGAGATAAGGGCCTCTTTT; cdr3_aa: CASSPGGEIRASF; j_call: TRBJ1-4; cdr3_length: 13; v_call: TRBV28; clone_size: -; d_call: -